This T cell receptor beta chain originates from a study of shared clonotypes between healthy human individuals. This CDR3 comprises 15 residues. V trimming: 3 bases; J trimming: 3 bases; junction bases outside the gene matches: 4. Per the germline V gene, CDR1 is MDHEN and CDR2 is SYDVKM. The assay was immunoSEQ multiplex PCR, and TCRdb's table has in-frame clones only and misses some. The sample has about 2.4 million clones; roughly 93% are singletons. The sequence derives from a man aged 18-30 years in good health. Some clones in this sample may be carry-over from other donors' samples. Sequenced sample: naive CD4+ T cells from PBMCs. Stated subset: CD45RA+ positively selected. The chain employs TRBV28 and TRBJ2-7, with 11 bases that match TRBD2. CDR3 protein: CASSLRLAGYYEQYF. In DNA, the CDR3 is TGTGCCAGCAGTTTGCGACTAGCGGGGTACTACGAGCAGTACTTC.